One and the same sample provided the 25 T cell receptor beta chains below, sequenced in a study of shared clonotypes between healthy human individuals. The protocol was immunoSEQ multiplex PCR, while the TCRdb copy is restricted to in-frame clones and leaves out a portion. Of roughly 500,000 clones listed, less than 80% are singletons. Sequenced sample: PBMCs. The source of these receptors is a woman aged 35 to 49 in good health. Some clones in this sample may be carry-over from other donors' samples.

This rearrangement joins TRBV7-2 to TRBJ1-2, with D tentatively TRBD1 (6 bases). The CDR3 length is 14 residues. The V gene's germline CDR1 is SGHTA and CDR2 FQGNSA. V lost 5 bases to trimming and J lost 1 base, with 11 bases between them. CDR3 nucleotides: TGTGCCAGCAGCCAAAACAGGGATAACTATGGCTACACCTTC. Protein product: CASSQNRDNYGYTF. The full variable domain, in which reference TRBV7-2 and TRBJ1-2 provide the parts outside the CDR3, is GAGVSQSPSNKVTEKGKDVELRCDPISGHTALYWYRQSLGQGLEFLIYFQGNSAPDKSGLPSDRFSAERTGGSVSTLTIQRTQQEDSAVYLCASSQNRDNYGYTFGSGTRLTVV.

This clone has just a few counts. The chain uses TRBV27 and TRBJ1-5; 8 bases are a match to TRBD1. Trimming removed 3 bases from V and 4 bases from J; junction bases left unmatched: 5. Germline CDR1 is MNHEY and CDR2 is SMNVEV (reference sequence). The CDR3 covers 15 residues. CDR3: CASSLVTGANQPQHF. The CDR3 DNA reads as TGTGCCAGCAGTTTGGTGACAGGGGCGAATCAGCCCCAGCATTTT.

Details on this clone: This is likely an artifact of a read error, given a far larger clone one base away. The CDR3 is CASSLGSENTEAFF. The CDR3 DNA reads as TGTGCCAGCAGCTTAGGGTCGGAGAACACTGAAGCTTTCTTT. This rearrangement joins TRBV11-2 to TRBJ1-1; unclear D gene. V lost 1 base to trimming and J lost 1 base, with 7 bases between them. The CDR3 spans 14 residues. In germline, CDR1 is SGHAT, CDR2 FQNNGV.

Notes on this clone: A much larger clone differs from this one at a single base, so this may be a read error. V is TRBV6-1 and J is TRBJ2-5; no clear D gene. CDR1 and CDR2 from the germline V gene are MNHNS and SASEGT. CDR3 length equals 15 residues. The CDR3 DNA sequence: TGTGCCTGCAGTGAAATTCCGTCCTACCAAGAGACCCAGTACTTC. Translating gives CACSEIPSYQETQYF.

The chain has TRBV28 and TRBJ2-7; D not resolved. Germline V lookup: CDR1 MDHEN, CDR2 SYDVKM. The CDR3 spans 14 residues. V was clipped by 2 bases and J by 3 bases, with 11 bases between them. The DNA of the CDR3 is TGTGCCAGCAGTTTACGTGCGCCTGGCTACGAGCAGTACTTC. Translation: CASSLRAPGYEQYF.

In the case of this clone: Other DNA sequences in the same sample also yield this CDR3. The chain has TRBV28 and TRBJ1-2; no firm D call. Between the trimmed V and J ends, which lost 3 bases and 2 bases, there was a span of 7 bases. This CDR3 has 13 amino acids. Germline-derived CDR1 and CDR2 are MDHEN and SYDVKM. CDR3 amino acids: CASSFRANYGYTF. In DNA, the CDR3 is TGTGCCAGCAGTTTCCGGGCCAACTATGGCTACACCTTC.

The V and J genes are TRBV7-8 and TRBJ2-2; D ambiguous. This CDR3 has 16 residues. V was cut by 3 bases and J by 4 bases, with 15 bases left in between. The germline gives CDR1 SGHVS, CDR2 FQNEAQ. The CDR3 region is CASSLYGQPVTGELFF. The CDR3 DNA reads TGTGCCAGCAGCTTGTATGGGCAACCGGTCACCGGGGAGCTGTTTTTT.

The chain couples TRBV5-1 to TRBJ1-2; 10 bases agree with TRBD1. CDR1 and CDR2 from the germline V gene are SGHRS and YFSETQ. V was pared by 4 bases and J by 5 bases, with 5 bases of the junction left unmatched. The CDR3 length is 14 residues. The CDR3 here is CASSPGQGEYGYTF. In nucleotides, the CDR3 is TGCGCCAGCAGCCCTGGACAGGGGGAGTATGGCTACACCTTC.

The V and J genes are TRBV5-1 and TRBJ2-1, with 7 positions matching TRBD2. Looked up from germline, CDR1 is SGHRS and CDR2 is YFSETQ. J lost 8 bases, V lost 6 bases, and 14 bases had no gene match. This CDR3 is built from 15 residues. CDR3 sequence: CASTPSGLSWDEQFF. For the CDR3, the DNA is TGCGCCAGCACTCCTAGCGGCTTAAGTTGGGATGAGCAGTTCTTC.

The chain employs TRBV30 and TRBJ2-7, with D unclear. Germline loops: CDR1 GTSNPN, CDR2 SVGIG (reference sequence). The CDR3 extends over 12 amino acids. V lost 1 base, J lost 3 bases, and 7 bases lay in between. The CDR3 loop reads CAWSGDLYEQYF. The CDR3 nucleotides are TGTGCCTGGAGTGGTGACCTCTACGAGCAGTACTTC.

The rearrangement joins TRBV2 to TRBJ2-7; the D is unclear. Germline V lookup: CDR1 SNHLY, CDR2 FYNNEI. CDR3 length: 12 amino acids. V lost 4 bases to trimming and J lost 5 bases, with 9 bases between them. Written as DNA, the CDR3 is TGTGCCAGCAGTGGGCTTGGAGACGAGCAGTACTTC. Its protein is CASSGLGDEQYF.

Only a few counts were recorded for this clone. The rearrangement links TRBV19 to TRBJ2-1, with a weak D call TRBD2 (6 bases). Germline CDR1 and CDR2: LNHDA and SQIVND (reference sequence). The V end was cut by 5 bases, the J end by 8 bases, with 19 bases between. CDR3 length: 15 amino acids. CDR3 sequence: CASSLAPGSFDEQFF. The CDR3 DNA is TGTGCCAGTAGTCTAGCGCCCGGGAGTTTCGATGAGCAGTTCTTC. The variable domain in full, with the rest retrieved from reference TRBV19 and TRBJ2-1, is DGGITQSPKYLFRKEGQNVTLSCEQNLNHDAMYWYRQDPGQGLRLIYYSQIVNDFQKGDIAEGYSVSREKKESFPLTVTSAQKNPTAFYLCASSLAPGSFDEQFFGPGTRLTVL.

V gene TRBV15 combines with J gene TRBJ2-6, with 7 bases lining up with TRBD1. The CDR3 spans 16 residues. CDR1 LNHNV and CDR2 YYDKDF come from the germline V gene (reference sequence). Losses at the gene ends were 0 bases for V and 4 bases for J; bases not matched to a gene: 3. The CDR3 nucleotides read TGTGCCACCAGCAGAGAGACAGGGACCGGGGCCAACGTCCTGACTTTC. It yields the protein CATSRETGTGANVLTF. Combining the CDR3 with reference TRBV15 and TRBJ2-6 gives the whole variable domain DAMVIQNPRYQVTQFGKPVTLSCSQTLNHNVMYWYQQKSSQAPKLLFHYYDKDFNNEADTPDNFQSRRPNTSFCFLDIRSPGLGDTAMYLCATSRETGTGANVLTFGAGSRLTVL.

The CDR3 DNA reads as TGTGCCAGCTCACCACTTCGGACAGGTTCTCAGAACACTGAAGCTTTCTTT. Its translation: CASSPLRTGSQNTEAFF. This chain joins TRBV18 and TRBJ1-1; 7 nucleotides align to TRBD1. Germline V CDR1 and CDR2: KGHSH, LQKENI. CDR3 size: 17 residues. With V trimmed by 1 base and J by 1 base, 9 bases remained unmatched.

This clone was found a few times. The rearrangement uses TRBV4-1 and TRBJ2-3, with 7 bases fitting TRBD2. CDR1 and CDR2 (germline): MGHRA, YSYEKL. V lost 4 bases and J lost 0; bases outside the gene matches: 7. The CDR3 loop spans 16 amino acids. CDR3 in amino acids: CASSRAGTTSTDTQYF. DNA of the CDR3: TGCGCCAGCAGCCGTGCCGGGACTACCAGCACAGATACGCAGTATTTT.

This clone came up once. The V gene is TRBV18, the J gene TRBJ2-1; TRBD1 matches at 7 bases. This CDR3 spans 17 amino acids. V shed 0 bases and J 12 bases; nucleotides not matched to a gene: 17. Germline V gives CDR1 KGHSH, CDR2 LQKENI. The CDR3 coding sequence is TGTGCCAGCTCACCACCTGGGACAGCCCGAGGCATCGGCGGGCAGTTCTTC. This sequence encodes CASSPPGTARGIGGQFF.

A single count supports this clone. The CDR3 nucleotides are TGCAGCTCGCCCGGACATTCCTACAATGAGCAGTTCTTC. Its protein is CSSPGHSYNEQFF. The chain links TRBV29-1 to TRBJ2-1; TRBD1 is a possible D gene (5 bases). V was pared by 8 bases and J by 1 base, with 12 bases between. This CDR3 has 13 amino acids. Germline lookup yields CDR1 SQVTM and CDR2 ANQGSEA.

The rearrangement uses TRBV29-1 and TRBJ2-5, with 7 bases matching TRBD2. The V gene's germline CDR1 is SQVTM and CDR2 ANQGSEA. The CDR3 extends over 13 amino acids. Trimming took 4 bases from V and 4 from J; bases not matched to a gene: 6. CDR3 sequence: CSVATSTGETQYF. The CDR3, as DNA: TGCAGCGTTGCGACTAGCACAGGAGAGACCCAGTACTTC.

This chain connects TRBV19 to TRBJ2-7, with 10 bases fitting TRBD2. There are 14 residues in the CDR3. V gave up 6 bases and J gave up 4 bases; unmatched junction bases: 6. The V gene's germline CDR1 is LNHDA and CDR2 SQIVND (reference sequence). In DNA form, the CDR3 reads TGTGCCAGTAGAAGGACTAGCGGAGATTACGAGCAGTACTTC. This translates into CASRRTSGDYEQYF. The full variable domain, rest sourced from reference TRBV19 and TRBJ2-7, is DGGITQSPKYLFRKEGQNVTLSCEQNLNHDAMYWYRQDPGQGLRLIYYSQIVNDFQKGDIAEGYSVSREKKESFPLTVTSAQKNPTAFYLCASRRTSGDYEQYFGPGTRLTVT.

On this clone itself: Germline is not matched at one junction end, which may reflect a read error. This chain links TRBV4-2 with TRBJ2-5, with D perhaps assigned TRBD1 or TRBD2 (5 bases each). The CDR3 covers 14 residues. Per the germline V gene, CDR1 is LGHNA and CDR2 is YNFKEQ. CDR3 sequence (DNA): TGTGACAGCGGCCAGGCGGCCACAGGAGAGACCCAGTACTTC. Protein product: CDSGQAATGETQYF.

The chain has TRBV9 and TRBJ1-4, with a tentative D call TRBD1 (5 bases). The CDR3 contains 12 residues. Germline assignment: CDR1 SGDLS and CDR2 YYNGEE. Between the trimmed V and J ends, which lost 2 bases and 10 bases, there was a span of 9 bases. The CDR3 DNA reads TGTGCCAGCAGCGTTCAGGGTGGAAAACTGTTTTTT. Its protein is CASSVQGGKLFF.

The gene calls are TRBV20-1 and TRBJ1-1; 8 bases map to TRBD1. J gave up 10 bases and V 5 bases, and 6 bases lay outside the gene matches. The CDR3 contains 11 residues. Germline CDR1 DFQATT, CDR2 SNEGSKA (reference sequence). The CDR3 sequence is CSASTGVTAFF. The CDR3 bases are TGCAGTGCTTCGACAGGGGTGACAGCTTTCTTT.

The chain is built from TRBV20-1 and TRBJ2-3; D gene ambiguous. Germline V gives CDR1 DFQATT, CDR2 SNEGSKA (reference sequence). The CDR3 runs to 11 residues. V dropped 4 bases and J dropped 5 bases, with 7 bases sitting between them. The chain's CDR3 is CSAKTGDTQYF. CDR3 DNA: TGCAGTGCTAAGACCGGAGATACGCAGTATTTT.

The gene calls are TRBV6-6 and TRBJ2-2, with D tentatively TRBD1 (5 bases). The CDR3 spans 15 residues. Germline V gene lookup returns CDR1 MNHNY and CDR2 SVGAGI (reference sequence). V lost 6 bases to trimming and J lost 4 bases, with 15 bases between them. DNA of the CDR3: TGTGCCAGCAGGACGGTAGGGGAAGGCACCGGGGAGCTGTTTTTT. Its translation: CASRTVGEGTGELFF.

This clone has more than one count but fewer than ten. CDR3 region: CAWSSAVSEQYF. The DNA of the CDR3 is TGTGCCTGGAGTAGTGCCGTATCCGAGCAGTACTTC. V gene TRBV30 combines with J gene TRBJ2-7; D unresolved. The CDR3 extends over 12 amino acids. With 2 bases removed from V and 6 bases from J, the gap between germline ends came to 11 bases. Germline V gene data show CDR1 as GTSNPN and CDR2 as SVGIG (reference sequence).